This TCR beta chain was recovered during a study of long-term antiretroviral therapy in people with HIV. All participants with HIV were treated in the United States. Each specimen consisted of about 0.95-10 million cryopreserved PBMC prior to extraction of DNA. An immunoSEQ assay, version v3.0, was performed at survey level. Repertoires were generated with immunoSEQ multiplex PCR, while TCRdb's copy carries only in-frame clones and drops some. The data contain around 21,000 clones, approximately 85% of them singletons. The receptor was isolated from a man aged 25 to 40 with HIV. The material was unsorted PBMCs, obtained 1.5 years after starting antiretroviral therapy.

DNA of the CDR3: TGTGCCTGGATACTAAGTCCAGAGTTAACCCGCCGCTCTGGGGCCAACGTCCTGACTTTC. This translates into CAWILSPELTRRSGANVLTF. The rearrangement uses TRBV30 and TRBJ2-6; D gene uncertain. The CDR3 consists of 20 residues. CDR1 is GTSNPN and CDR2 is SVGIG in the germline V gene (reference sequence). Trimming took off 4 bases at V and 0 bases at J, with 25 bases between the two ends.